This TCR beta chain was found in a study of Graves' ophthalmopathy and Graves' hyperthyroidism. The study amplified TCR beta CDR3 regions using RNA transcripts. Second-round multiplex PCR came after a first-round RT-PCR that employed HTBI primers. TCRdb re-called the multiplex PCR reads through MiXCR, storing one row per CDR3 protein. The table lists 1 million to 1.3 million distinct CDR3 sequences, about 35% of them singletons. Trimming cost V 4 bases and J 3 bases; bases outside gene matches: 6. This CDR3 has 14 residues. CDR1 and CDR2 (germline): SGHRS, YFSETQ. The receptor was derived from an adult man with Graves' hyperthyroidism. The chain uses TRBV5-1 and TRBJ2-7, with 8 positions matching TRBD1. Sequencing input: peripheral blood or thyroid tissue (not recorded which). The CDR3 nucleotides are TGCGCCAGCAGCATGGGGACAGGACTCTACGAGCAGTACTTC. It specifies CASSMGTGLYEQYF. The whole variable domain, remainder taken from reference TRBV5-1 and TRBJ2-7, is KAGVTQTPRYLIKTRGQQVTLSCSPISGHRSVSWYQQTPGQGLQFLFEYFSETQRNKGNFPGRFSGRQFSNSRSEMNVSTLELGDSALYLCASSMGTGLYEQYFGPGTRLTVT.